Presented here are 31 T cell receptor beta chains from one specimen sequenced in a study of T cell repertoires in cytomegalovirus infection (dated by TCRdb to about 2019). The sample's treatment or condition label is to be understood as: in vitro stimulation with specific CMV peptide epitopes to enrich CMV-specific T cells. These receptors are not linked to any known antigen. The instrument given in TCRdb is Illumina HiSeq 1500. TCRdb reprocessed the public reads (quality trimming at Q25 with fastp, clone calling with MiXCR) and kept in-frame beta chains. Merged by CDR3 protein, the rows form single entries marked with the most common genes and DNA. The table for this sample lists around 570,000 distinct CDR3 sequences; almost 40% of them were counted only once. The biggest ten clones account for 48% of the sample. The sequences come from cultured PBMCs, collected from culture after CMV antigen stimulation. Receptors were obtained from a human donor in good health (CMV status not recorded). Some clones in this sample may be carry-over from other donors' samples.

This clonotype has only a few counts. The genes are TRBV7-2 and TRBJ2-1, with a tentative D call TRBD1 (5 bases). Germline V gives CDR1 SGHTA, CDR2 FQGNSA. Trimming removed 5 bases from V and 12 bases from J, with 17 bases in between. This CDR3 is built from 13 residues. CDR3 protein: CASSTRPQGTQFF. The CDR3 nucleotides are TGTGCCAGCAGCACCCGACCCCAGGGTACGCAGTTCTTC.

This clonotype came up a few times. The CDR3 nucleotides read TGTGCCAGCAGCCCCGGGCGCTCTGGGGCCAACGTCCTGACTTTC. Its translation: CASSPGRSGANVLTF. The chain recombines TRBV28 with TRBJ2-6, with no clear D. Per germline, CDR1 MDHEN and CDR2 SYDVKM. Trimming took off 6 bases at V and 0 bases at J, with 9 bases between the two ends. The CDR3 contains 15 residues.

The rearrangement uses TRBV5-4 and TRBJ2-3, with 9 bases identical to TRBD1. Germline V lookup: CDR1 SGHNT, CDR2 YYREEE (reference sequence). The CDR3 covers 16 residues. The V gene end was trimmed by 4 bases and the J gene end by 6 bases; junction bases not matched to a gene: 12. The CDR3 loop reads CASSPSGDRAADTQYF. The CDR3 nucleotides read TGTGCCAGCAGCCCCTCCGGGGACAGGGCGGCTGATACGCAGTATTTT. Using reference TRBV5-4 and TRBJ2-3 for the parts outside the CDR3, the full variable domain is ETGVTQSPTHLIKTRGQQVTLRCSSQSGHNTVSWYQQALGQGPQFIFQYYREEENGRGNFPPRFSGLQFPNYSSELNVNALELDDSALYLCASSPSGDRAADTQYFGPGTRLTVL.

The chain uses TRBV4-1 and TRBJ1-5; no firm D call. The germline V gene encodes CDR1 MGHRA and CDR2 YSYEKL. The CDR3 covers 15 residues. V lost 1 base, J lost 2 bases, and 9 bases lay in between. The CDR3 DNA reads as TGCGCCAGCAGCCAAGTATATGGGGGCAATCAGCCCCAGCATTTT. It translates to CASSQVYGGNQPQHF.

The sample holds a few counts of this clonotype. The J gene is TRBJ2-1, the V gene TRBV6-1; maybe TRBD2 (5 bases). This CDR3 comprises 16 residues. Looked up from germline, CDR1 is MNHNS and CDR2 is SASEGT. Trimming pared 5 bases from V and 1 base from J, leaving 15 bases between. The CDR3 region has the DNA TGTGCCAGCAGTTCTCTTTTAGCGAGTTCCTACAATGAGCAGTTCTTC. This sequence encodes CASSSLLASSYNEQFF.

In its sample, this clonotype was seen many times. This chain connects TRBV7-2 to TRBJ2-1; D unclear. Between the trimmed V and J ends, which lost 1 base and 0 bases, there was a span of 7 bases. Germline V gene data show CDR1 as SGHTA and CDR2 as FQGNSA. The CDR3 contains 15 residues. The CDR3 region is CASSLGPVSYNEQFF. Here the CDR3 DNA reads TGTGCCAGCAGCTTAGGGCCAGTCTCCTACAATGAGCAGTTCTTC.

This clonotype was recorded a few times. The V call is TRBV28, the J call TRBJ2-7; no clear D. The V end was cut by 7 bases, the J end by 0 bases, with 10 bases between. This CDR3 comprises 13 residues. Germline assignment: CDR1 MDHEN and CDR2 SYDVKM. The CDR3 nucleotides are TGTGCCAGCACCACGACGGACTCCTACGAGCAGTACTTC. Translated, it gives CASTTTDSYEQYF.

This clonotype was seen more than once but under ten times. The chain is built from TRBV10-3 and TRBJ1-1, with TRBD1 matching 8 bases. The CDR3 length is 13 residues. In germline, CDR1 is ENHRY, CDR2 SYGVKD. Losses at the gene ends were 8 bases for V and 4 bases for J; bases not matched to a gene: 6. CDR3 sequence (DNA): TGTGCCATCCGGACAGGGACGGGCACTGAAGCTTTCTTT. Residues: CAIRTGTGTEAFF.

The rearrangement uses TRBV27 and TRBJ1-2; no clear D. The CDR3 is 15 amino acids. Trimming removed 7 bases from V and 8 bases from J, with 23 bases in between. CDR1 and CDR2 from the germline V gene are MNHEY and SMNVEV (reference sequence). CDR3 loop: CASNLGRVPLLGYTF. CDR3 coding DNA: TGTGCCAGCAATCTGGGTAGGGTACCGCTTTTAGGCTACACCTTC.

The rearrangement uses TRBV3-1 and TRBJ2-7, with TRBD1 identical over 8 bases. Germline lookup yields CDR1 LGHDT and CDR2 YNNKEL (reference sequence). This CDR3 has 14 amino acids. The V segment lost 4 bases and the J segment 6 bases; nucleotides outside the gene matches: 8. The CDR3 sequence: CASSPRTGLGEQYF. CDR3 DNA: TGTGCCAGCAGCCCCAGGACAGGGTTGGGCGAGCAGTACTTC.

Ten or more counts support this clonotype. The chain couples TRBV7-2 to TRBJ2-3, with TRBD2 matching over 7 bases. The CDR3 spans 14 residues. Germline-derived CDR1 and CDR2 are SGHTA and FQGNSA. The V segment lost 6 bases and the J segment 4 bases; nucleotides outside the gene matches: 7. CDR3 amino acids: CASSRGLGADTQYF. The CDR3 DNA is TGTGCCAGCAGTCGTGGACTAGGGGCAGATACGCAGTATTTT.

The CDR3 region is CASSLQFDRGNSPLHF. CDR3 nucleotide sequence: TGTGCCAGCAGCTTACAATTTGACAGGGGAAATTCACCCCTCCACTTT. The chain couples TRBV7-2 to TRBJ1-6, with 8 bases identical to TRBD1. Germline CDR1 is SGHTA and CDR2 is FQGNSA. V was clipped by 2 bases and J by 7 bases; unmatched bases: 7. The CDR3 totals 16 residues.

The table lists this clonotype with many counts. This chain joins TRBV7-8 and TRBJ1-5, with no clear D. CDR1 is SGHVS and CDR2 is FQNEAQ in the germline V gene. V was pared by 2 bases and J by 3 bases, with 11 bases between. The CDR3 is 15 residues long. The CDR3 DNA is TGTGCCAGCAGCTTATCGGACGGGCACAATCAGCCCCAGCATTTT. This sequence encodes CASSLSDGHNQPQHF. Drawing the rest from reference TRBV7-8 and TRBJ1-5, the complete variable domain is GAGVSQSPRYKVAKRGQDVALRCDPISGHVSLFWYQQALGQGPEFLTYFQNEAQLDKSGLPSDRFFAERPEGSVSTLKIQRTQQEDSAVYLCASSLSDGHNQPQHFGDGTRLSIL.

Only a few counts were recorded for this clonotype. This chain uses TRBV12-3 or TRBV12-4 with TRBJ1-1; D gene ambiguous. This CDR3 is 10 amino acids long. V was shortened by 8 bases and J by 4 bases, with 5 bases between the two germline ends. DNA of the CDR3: TGTGCCAGCGTGGGCACTGAAGCTTTCTTT. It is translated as CASVGTEAFF.

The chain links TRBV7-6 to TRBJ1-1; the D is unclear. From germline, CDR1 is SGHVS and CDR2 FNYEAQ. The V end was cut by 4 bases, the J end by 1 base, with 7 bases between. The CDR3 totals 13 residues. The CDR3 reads CASSYYRNTEAFF. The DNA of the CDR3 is TGTGCCAGCAGCTATTACAGGAACACTGAAGCTTTCTTT.

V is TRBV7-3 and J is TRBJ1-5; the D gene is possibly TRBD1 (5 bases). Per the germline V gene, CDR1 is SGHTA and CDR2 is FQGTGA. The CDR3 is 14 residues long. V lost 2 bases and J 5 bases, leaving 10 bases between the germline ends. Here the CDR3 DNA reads TGTGCCAGCAGCTTAGGGGGAAGAGATCAGCCCCAGCATTTT. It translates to CASSLGGRDQPQHF.

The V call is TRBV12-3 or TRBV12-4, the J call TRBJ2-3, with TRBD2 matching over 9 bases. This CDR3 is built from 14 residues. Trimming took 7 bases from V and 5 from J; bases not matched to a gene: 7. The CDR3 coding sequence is TGTGCCAGCACCCTGGCGGGGGGGCAAGATACGCAGTATTTT. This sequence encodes CASTLAGGQDTQYF.

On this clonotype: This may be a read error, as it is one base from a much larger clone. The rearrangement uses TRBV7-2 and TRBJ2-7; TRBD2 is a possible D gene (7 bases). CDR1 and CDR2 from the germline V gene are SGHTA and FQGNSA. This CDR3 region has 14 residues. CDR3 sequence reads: CASGLGGVSYEQYF. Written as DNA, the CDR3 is TGTGCCAGCGGCTTAGGGGGGGTTTCCTACGAGCAGTACTTC.

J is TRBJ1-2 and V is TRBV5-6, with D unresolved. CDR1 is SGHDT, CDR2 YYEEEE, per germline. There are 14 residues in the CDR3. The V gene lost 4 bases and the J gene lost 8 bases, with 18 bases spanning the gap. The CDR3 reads CASSLGPGRLGYTF. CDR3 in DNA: TGTGCCAGCAGCCTTGGCCCGGGCAGGTTGGGCTACACCTTC. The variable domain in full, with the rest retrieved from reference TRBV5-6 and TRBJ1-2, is DAGVTQSPTHLIKTRGQQVTLRCSPKSGHDTVSWYQQALGQGPQFIFQYYEEEERQRGNFPDRFSGHQFPNYSSELNVNALLLGDSALYLCASSLGPGRLGYTFGSGTRLTVV.

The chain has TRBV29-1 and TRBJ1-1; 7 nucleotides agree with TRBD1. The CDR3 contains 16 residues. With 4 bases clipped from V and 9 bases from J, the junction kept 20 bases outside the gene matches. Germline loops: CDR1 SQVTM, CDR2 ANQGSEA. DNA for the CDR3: TGCAGCGTTGGGACCCACACGGGGGGCCAGACAGGGCAAGCTTTCTTT. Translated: CSVGTHTGGQTGQAFF.

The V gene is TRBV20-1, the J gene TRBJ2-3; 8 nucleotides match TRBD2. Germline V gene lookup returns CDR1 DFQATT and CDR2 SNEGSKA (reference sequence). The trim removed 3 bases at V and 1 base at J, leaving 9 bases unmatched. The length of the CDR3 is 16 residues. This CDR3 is CSASLGGGRGTDTQYF. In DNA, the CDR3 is TGCAGTGCTAGTCTCGGGGGGGGCCGGGGCACAGATACGCAGTATTTT.

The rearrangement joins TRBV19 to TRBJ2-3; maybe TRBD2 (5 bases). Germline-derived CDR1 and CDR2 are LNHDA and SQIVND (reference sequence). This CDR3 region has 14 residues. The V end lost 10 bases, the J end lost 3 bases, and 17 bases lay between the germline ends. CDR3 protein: CATPLPPGTDTQYF. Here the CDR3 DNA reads TGTGCCACCCCCCTCCCCCCGGGAACAGATACGCAGTATTTT.

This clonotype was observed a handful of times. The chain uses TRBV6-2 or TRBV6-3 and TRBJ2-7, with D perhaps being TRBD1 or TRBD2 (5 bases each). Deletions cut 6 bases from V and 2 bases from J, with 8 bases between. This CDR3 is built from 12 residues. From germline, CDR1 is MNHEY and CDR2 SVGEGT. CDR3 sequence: CASSRGPYEQYF. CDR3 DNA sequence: TGTGCCAGCAGCCGGGGCCCCTACGAGCAGTACTTC.

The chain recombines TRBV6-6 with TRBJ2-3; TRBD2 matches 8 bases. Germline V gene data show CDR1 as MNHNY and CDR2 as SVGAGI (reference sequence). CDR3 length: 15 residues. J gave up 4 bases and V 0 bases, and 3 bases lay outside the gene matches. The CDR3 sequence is CASSYSKAGADTQYF. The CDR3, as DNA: TGTGCCAGCAGTTACTCGAAAGCGGGAGCAGATACGCAGTATTTT.

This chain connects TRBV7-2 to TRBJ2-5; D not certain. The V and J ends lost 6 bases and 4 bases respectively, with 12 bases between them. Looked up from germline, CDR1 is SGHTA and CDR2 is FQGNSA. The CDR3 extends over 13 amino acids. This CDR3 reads CASSFPGLETQYF. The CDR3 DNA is TGTGCCAGCAGTTTCCCTGGGCTAGAGACCCAGTACTTC.

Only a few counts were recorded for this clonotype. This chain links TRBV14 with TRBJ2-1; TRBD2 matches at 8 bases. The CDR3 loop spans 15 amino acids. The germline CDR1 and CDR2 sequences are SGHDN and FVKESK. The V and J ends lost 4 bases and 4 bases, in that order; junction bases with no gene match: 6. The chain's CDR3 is CASSLTSGNYNEQFF. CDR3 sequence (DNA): TGTGCCAGCAGCCTCACTAGCGGTAATTACAATGAGCAGTTCTTC.

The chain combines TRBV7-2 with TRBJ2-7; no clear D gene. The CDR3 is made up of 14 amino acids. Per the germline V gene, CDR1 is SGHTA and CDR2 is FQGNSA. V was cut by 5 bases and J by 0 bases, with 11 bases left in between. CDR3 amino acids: CASSARASSYEQYF. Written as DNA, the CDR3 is TGTGCCAGCAGCGCCCGGGCGAGCTCCTACGAGCAGTACTTC.

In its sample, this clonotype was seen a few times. The DNA for the CDR3 is TGTGCCAGCAGCCAGCCCCGAGGGGAGACCCAGTACTTC. It encodes CASSQPRGETQYF. The rearrangement uses TRBV4-2 and TRBJ2-5; tentatively, D is TRBD2 (5 bases). Trimming left V 3 bases short and J 5 bases short, with 10 bases between. This CDR3 is built from 13 residues. CDR1 and CDR2 (germline): LGHNA, YNFKEQ.

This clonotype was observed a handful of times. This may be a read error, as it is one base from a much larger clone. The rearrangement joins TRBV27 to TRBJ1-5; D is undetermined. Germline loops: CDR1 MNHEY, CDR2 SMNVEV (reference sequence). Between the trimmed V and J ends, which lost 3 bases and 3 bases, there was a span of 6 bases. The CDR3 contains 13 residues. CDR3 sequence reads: CASSFGLNQPQHF. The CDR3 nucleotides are TGTGCCAGCAGTTTCGGCCTCAATCAGCCCCAGCATTTT.

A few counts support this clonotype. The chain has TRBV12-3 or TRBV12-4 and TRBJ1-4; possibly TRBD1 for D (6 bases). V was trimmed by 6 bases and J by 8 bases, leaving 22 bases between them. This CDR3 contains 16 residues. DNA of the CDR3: TGTGCCAGCAGCCTCCGGGGCGGGGCAGGGGAGGAAAAACTGTTTTTT. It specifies CASSLRGGAGEEKLFF.

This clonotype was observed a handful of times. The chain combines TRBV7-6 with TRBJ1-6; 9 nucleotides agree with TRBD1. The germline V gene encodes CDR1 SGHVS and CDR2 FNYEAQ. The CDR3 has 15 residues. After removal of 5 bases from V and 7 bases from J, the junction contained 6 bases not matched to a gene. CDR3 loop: CASSPWDRENSPLHF. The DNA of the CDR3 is TGTGCCAGCAGCCCATGGGACAGGGAGAATTCACCCCTCCACTTT.